This is a list of T cell receptor beta chains from one sample in a study of blood T cell repertoires in COVID-19. Sequencing was performed with immunoSEQ multiplex PCR; in TCRdb, only in-frame clones are kept and a portion is missing. The sample records approximately 290,000 clones, 90% being singletons. Sequenced material: PBMCs or T cells enriched from blood (not recorded which). The receptors shown here come from a woman aged 18-29 years with acute COVID-19. The CDR3 runs from the conserved cysteine through the conserved F or W. The D gene is left open where the match is weak. Some rows mark clone size as missing; the rest say once, few, many or name a class of expanded clone.

>NA|NA|TRBV27|TRBJ2-7
TGTGCCAGCAGTTTATGGCCAGGGAGGTCATACGAGCAGTACTTC
CASSLWPGRSYEQYF
>NA|once|TRBV7-9|TRBJ2-3
TGTGCCAGCAGCTCGACGGGAGTCTGGGGCACAGATACGCAGTATTTT
CASSSTGVWGTDTQYF
>TRBD1|NA|TRBV6-2/TRBV6-3|TRBJ1-3
TGTGCCAGCAGTTACACCACCGGGACAGGGAGTGGAAACACCATATATTTT
CASSYTTGTGSGNTIYF
>NA|NA|TRBV9|TRBJ2-2
TGTGCCAGCAGCGTCTTTACCGGGGAGCTGTTTTTT
CASSVFTGELFF
>NA|NA|TRBV18|TRBJ1-5
TGTGCCAGCTCACCGGAGGGCAGCGTGAATCAGCCCCAGCATTTT
CASSPEGSVNQPQHF
>TRBD1|NA|TRBV25-1|TRBJ2-1
TGTGCCAGCAGTCCCCACGTCGGGACAGGGGGTGAGGAGTTCTTC
CASSPHVGTGGEEFF
>NA|NA|TRBV5-1|TRBJ1-1
TGCGCCAGCAGCTTGAACAGCAACACTGAAGCTTTCTTT
CASSLNSNTEAFF
>NA|NA|TRBV7-9|TRBJ1-2
TGTGCCAGCAGCTTTGAATTCCAGGGAGGTGGCTACACCTTC
CASSFEFQGGGYTF
>NA|NA|TRBV7-9|TRBJ1-1
TGTGCCAGCAGCTTAGCTCCGACACCTGAAGCTTTCTTT
CASSLAPTPEAFF
>TRBD2|NA|TRBV14|TRBJ2-1
TGTGCCAGCAGCCAAGATCAGGGACTAGCGGGAGTGCGGCATGAGCAGTTCTTC
CASSQDQGLAGVRHEQFF
>NA|NA|TRBV5-8|TRBJ1-5
TGTGCCAGCAGCCCCTACGAGAGGGCTCGTAGCAATCAGCCCCAGCATTTT
CASSPYERARSNQPQHF
>TRBD1|NA|TRBV6-4|TRBJ2-2
TGTGCCAGCAGTGACTTTCCGGGACAGGGCAGGGAGCTGTTTTTT
CASSDFPGQGRELFF
>NA|NA|TRBV3-1/TRBV3-2|TRBJ2-1
TGTGCCAGCAGCCAAGGTCTTAGCGGATCCTACAATGAGCAGTTCTTC
CASSQGLSGSYNEQFF
>NA|NA|TRBV28|TRBJ1-3
TGTGCCAGCAGTTTAACCCTACGCGGGAAGGACACCATATATTTT
CASSLTLRGKDTIYF
>NA|NA|TRBV7-9|TRBJ1-1
TGTGCCAGCAGCTTATCAGGGGACACTGAAGCTTTCTTT
CASSLSGDTEAFF
>NA|NA|TRBV3-1/TRBV3-2|TRBJ2-7
TGTGCCAGCAGCCAATCTCGGGGGTCCGTCTCAGAGCAGTACTTC
CASSQSRGSVSEQYF
>NA|NA|TRBV12-5|TRBJ1-2
TGTGCTAGTGGTTTGGTACTGGGCAGGGAAGTAGTCTACACCTTC
CASGLVLGREVVYTF
>NA|NA|TRBV28|TRBJ1-2
TGTGCCAGCAGTGCGGTCCCTGGCGGCTACACCTTC
CASSAVPGGYTF
>NA|NA|TRBV11-3|TRBJ2-1
TGTGCCAGCAGATTAATACCGACTACCCATCTGGCGGGTGAGCAGTTCTTC
CASRLIPTTHLAGEQFF
>TRBD1|NA|TRBV5-4|TRBJ1-2
TGTGCCAGCAGCCGACAGGGAGAGAACTATGGCTACACCTTC
CASSRQGENYGYTF
>TRBD1|NA|TRBV7-8|TRBJ2-5
TGTGCCAGCAGCTTAGAGCAGGGGGTGGGATGGGAGACCCAGTACTTC
CASSLEQGVGWETQYF
>NA|NA|TRBV7-6|TRBJ2-7
TGTGCCAGCAGCTTAAGCTCCGAGCAGTACTTC
CASSLSSEQYF
>TRBD1|NA|TRBV11-3|TRBJ2-7
TGTGCCAGCAGGACTTCTCGGGGGGACAGGGATAGGAACGAGCAGTACTTC
CASRTSRGDRDRNEQYF
>NA|NA|TRBV6-5|TRBJ2-5
TGTGCCAGCAGCCATCAAGAGACCCAGTACTTC
CASSHQETQYF